Following are 15 T cell receptor beta chains from one sample sequenced in a study of T cells in Graves' hyperthyroidism and ophthalmopathy. Amplification yielded TCR beta CDR3 regions, with RNA transcripts as the source. HTBI primers drove first-round RT-PCR of the TCR CDR3. TCRdb fed the multiplex PCR reads into MiXCR, producing one record per CDR3 protein. Among approximately 690,000 distinct CDR3 sequences listed, less than 25% were seen once. What was sequenced was blood. The origin of the receptors is a man aged 25 to 40 with Graves' ophthalmopathy.

V and J are TRBV30 and TRBJ2-2; D possibly corresponds to TRBD2 (5 bases). Germline assignment: CDR1 GTSNPN and CDR2 SVGIG (reference sequence). CDR3 length: 14 residues. V lost 6 bases and J lost 5, with 16 bases in between. Here the CDR3 DNA reads TGTGCCTGTCGAGGGCGCCTGGGGACCGGGGAGCTGTTTTTT. It specifies CACRGRLGTGELFF.

This clonotype was recorded a few times. The chain uses TRBV2 and TRBJ1-1; D unclear. Trimming pared 3 bases from V and 7 bases from J, leaving 6 bases between. The CDR3 runs to 11 residues. Germline V gives CDR1 SNHLY, CDR2 FYNNEI. As DNA, the CDR3 is TGTGCCAGCAGTGAGGATTTTGAAGCTTTCTTT. Translated, it gives CASSEDFEAFF.

This clonotype was detected a few times. The chain combines TRBV7-9 with TRBJ1-1; tentatively, D is TRBD1 (5 bases). Trimming left V 5 bases short and J 2 bases short, with 18 bases between. Germline V lookup: CDR1 SEHNR, CDR2 FQNEAQ (reference sequence). CDR3 length: 16 amino acids. Here the CDR3 reads CASSLPRGVINTEAFF. The DNA for the CDR3 is TGTGCCAGCAGCCTACCTCGGGGGGTTATAAACACTGAAGCTTTCTTT. Combining the CDR3 with reference TRBV7-9 and TRBJ1-1 gives the whole variable domain DTGVSQNPRHKITKRGQNVTFRCDPISEHNRLYWYRQTLGQGPEFLTYFQNEAQLEKSRLLSDRFSAERPKGSFSTLEIQRTEQGDSAMYLCASSLPRGVINTEAFFGQGTRLTVV.

This chain uses TRBV6-6 with TRBJ2-1; 8 bases are a match to TRBD2. The V segment lost 2 bases and the J segment 7 bases; nucleotides outside the gene matches: 16. Looked up from germline, CDR1 is MNHNY and CDR2 is SVGAGI (reference sequence). CDR3 length equals 18 residues. The CDR3 region is CASSYDQGRVAGWNEQFF. The CDR3 region has the DNA TGTGCCAGCAGTTACGATCAGGGACGAGTAGCGGGATGGAATGAGCAGTTCTTC.

This clonotype has more than one count but fewer than ten. The chain carries TRBV24-1 and TRBJ2-2; 9 bases match TRBD1. This CDR3 is built from 17 residues. The germline CDR1 and CDR2 sequences are KGHDR and SFDVKD. The junction had 8 bases not matched to a gene; V was cut back by 3 bases and J by 4 bases. CDR3 amino acids: CATSDGGTGRGTGELFF. The DNA for the CDR3 is TGTGCCACCAGTGATGGAGGGACAGGGAGGGGCACCGGGGAGCTGTTTTTT.

The rearrangement links TRBV30 to TRBJ2-7; weak D call: TRBD2 (5 bases). CDR1 and CDR2 from the germline V gene are GTSNPN and SVGIG (reference sequence). This CDR3 has 13 residues. The ends were cut back, 7 bases at V and 4 bases at J, with 17 bases in the middle. The chain's CDR3 is CAFTGRARYEQYF. The CDR3 DNA reads TGTGCCTTTACCGGGCGGGCGCGATACGAGCAGTACTTC.

The genes are TRBV5-6 and TRBJ2-7; D unclear. Germline V CDR1 and CDR2: SGHDT, YYEEEE. Trimming took off 2 bases at V and 0 bases at J, with 9 bases between the two ends. The CDR3 consists of 14 residues. CDR3 residues: CASSFISDSYEQYF. The CDR3 nucleotides read TGTGCCAGCAGCTTTATCAGCGACTCCTACGAGCAGTACTTC.

The sample holds many counts of this clonotype. J is TRBJ2-5 and V is TRBV12-3 or TRBV12-4, with D perhaps assigned TRBD1 or TRBD2 (5 bases each). The ends were cut back, 2 bases at V and 4 bases at J, with 11 bases in the middle. This CDR3 region has 14 residues. The DNA for the CDR3 is TGTGCCAGCAGTTTATACCGGGACCGAGAGACCCAGTACTTC. This encodes CASSLYRDRETQYF.

Notes on this clonotype: The germline gene is not matched at one end of the junction; a read error may be the cause. This sequence joins TRBV7-2 and TRBJ2-7, with D perhaps TRBD1 or TRBD2 (5 bases each). From germline, CDR1 is SGHTA and CDR2 FQGNSA. CDR3 length: 14 amino acids. The CDR3 protein is CASSPPGTPYAQYF. The DNA for the CDR3 is TGTGCCAGCAGCCCACCCGGGACGCCTTACGCGCAGTACTTC.

The chain employs TRBV15 and TRBJ2-1; D is unresolved. The germline V gene has CDR1 LNHNV and CDR2 YYDKDF (reference sequence). CDR3 length equals 13 residues. The germline V and J ends were trimmed by 8 bases and 4 bases, with 12 bases remaining between them. CDR3 region: CATASMGYNEQFF. The CDR3 nucleotides read TGTGCCACCGCCTCGATGGGATACAATGAGCAGTTCTTC.

The V gene is TRBV5-1, the J gene TRBJ2-1, with D hard to call. CDR3 length: 12 residues. V was shortened by 2 bases and J by 8 bases, with 8 bases between the two germline ends. Germline V CDR1 and CDR2: SGHRS, YFSETQ. This CDR3 is CASSFLPHEQFF. As DNA, the CDR3 is TGCGCCAGCAGCTTCCTACCCCATGAGCAGTTCTTC.

This clonotype was seen a few times. This chain links TRBV27 with TRBJ1-4, with D perhaps TRBD1 (5 bases). The V gene lost 2 bases and the J gene lost 4 bases, with 20 bases spanning the gap. From germline, CDR1 is MNHEY and CDR2 SMNVEV (reference sequence). The CDR3 runs to 18 residues. DNA for the CDR3: TGTGCCAGCAGTTTAAACGTCCCGGGGACCGGTTTTAATGAAAAACTGTTTTTT. Protein sequence: CASSLNVPGTGFNEKLFF.

This clonotype was seen ten or more times. The chain employs TRBV6-1 and TRBJ1-1, with TRBD1 matching over 7 bases. Germline V gene data show CDR1 as MNHNS and CDR2 as SASEGT. The CDR3 contains 15 residues. The trim removed 6 bases at V and 0 bases at J, leaving 7 bases unmatched. The CDR3 region is CASRRAGGMNTEAFF. The DNA for the CDR3 is TGTGCCAGCAGAAGGGCAGGGGGTATGAACACTGAAGCTTTCTTT.

Only a few counts were recorded for this clonotype. The rearrangement uses TRBV30 and TRBJ1-1, with TRBD1 matching over 8 bases. Germline loops: CDR1 GTSNPN, CDR2 SVGIG (reference sequence). The trim removed 3 bases at V and 5 bases at J, leaving 2 bases unmatched. CDR3 length: 12 amino acids. In DNA form, the CDR3 reads TGTGCCTGGAGAACAGGGGGAACTGAAGCTTTCTTT. Translated: CAWRTGGTEAFF.

The CDR3 bases are TGTGCCAGCAGCCTCCGAGAAAGCTCCTACGAGCAGTACTTC. It translates to CASSLRESSYEQYF. The V gene is TRBV3-1, the J gene TRBJ2-7; no clear D. CDR1 and CDR2 (germline): LGHDT, YNNKEL (reference sequence). CDR3 length: 14 amino acids. Trimming removed 4 bases from V and 0 bases from J, with 10 bases in between.